This is a list of T cell receptor beta chains from one sample in a study of blood T cell repertoires in COVID-19. The data were produced by immunoSEQ multiplex PCR, yet TCRdb's version contains in-frame clones alone and is incomplete. The sample has about 200,000 clones, 80% seen once. What was sequenced was peripheral blood. The receptor set was obtained from a woman aged 65 to 85 with acute or convalescent COVID-19. Both conserved end residues are part of each CDR3. D genes are given only for firm matches.

V gene	J gene	D gene	CDR3 DNA	CDR3 protein
TRBV18	TRBJ2-6	-	TGTGCCAGCTCATACACAGGGTCGCCTGGGGCCAACGTCCTGACTTTC	CASSYTGSPGANVLTF
TRBV5-4	TRBJ2-5	TRBD1	TGTGCCAGCAGCAGGGACAGTCTACAAGAGACCCAGTACTTC	CASSRDSLQETQYF
TRBV24-1	TRBJ2-1	TRBD1	TGTGCCACCAGTGATCCGGGGACAGGGAAAAAGTTCTTC	CATSDPGTGKKFF
TRBV28	TRBJ2-1	TRBD1	TGTGCCAGCACCATTATACAGGGGGCGCCGGTCTTC	CASTIIQGAPVF
TRBV15	TRBJ2-2	TRBD1	TGTGCCACCAGCAGAGGGACAGGCGCGGGCGGGGAGCTGTTTTTT	CATSRGTGAGGELFF
TRBV3-1/TRBV3-2	TRBJ2-3	TRBD1	TGTGCCAGCAGCCAAGGGACAGGGAACACAGATACGCAGTATTTT	CASSQGTGNTDTQYF
TRBV28	TRBJ2-7	-	TGTGCCAGCACTCTACAGGGTTTAACCTACGAGCAGTACTTC	CASTLQGLTYEQYF
TRBV18	TRBJ2-7	-	TGTGCCAGCTCACCCACGCCAGGACGAGAGGGCTCCTACGAGCAGTACTTC	CASSPTPGREGSYEQYF
TRBV27	TRBJ1-1	TRBD1	TGTGCCAGCAGTTTTGCCCGGGACAGGGGGCATTTGAACACTGAAGCTTTCTTT	CASSFARDRGHLNTEAFF
TRBV5-4	TRBJ2-5	TRBD1	TGTGCCAGCAGCAACAGGGGGCTAGAGACCCAGTACTTC	CASSNRGLETQYF
TRBV7-4	TRBJ1-2	-	TGTGCCAGCAGCCAACCGGGACACCGTAACTATGGCTACACCTTC	CASSQPGHRNYGYTF